This T cell receptor beta chain was sequenced during a study of cytomegalovirus exposure and HLA in healthy donors. In regard to this clone: As yet, its antigen is unknown.

PCR employed 60 Vbeta and 13 Jbeta primers. Produced via immunoSEQ multiplex PCR; TCRdb's table is partial and in-frame only. The profile shows fewer than 250,000 clones, 75% to 80% of them singletons. This CDR3 is 17 amino acids long. Germline trimming cut 1 base from V and 8 bases from J; bases unmatched to any gene: 11. Germline CDR1 and CDR2: LNHDA and SQIVND (reference sequence). Study-level findings and limits: CMV serostatus was the only recorded immune exposure for donors.

Sequenced input: PBMCs. The chain uses TRBV19 and TRBJ2-5; 12 bases line up with TRBD2. The TCR originated in a male donor in good health and CMV-seronegative. Here the CDR3 reads CASSIASPLAGGATQYF. The DNA for the CDR3 is TGTGCCAGTAGTATAGCCTCGCCCCTAGCGGGGGGGGCCACCCAGTACTTC.